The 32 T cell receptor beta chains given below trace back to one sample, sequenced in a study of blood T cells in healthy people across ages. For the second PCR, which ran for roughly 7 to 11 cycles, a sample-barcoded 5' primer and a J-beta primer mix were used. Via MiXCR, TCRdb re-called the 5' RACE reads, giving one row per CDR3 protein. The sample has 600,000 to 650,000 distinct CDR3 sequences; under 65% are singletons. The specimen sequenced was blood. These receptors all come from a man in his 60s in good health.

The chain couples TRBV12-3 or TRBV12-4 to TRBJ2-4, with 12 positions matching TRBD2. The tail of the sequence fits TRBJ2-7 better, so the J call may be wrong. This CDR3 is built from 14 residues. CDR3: CASSLLAGGFEQYF. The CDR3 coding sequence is TGTGCCAGCAGTCTTCTAGCGGGGGGGTTCGAGCAGTACTTC.

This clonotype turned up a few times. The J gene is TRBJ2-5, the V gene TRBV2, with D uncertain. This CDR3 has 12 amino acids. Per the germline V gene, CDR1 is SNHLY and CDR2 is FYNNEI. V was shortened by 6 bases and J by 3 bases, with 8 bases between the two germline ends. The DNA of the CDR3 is TGTGCCAGCAGCCGACTGGAAGAGACCCAGTACTTC. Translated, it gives CASSRLEETQYF.

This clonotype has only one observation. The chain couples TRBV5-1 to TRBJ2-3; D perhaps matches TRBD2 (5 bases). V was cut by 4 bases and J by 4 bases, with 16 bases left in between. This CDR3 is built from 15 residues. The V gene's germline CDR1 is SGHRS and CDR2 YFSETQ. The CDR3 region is CASSPMTGSADTQYF. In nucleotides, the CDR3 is TGCGCCAGCAGCCCGATGACGGGGTCCGCAGATACGCAGTATTTT.

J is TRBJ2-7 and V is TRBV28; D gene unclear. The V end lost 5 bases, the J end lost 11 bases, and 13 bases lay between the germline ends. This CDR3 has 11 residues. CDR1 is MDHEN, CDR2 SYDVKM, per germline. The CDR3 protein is CASSRGLWEYF. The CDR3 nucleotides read TGTGCCAGCAGTCGTGGCCTGTGGGAGTACTTC.

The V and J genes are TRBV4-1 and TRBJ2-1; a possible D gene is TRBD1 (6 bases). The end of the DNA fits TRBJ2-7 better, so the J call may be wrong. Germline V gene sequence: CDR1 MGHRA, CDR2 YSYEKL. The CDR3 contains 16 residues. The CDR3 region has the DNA TGCGCCAGCAGCCAAACATCAGGGGCGAGGTACAATGAGCAGTACTTC. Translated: CASSQTSGARYNEQYF.

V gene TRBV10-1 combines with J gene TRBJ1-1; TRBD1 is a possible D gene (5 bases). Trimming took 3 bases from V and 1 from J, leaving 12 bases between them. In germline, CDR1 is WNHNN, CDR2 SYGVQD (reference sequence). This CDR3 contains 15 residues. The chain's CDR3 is CASSEGFGGNTEAFF. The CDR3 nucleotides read TGCGCCAGCAGTGAAGGGTTTGGGGGGAACACTGAAGCTTTCTTT.

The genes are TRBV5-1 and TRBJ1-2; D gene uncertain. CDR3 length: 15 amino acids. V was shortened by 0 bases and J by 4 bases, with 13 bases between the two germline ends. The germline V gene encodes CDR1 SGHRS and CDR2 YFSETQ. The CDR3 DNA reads TGCGCCAGCAGCTTGGGGTCGGGCAGGTTCTATGGCTACACCTTC. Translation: CASSLGSGRFYGYTF.

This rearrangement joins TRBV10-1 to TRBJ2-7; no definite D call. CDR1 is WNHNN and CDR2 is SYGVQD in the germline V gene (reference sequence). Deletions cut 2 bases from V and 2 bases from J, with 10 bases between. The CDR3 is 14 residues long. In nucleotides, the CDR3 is TGCGCCAGCAGTGAGCGGGCAGCCACCTACGAGCAGTACTTC. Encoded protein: CASSERAATYEQYF.

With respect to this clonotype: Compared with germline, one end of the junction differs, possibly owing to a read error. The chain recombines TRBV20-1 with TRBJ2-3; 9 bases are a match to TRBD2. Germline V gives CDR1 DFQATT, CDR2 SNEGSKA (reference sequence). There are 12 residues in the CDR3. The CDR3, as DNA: TGCAATGCTAGCGGGGCGACAGATACGCAGTATTTT. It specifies CNASGATDTQYF.

Written as DNA, the CDR3 is TGCAGTGCTAGAGTTACTGCGGTCGGCAGCTCCTACAATGAGCAGTTCTTC. This encodes CSARVTAVGSSYNEQFF. This chain connects TRBV20-1 to TRBJ2-1; D remains unclear. Trimming stripped 1 base from V and 0 bases from J, with 16 bases between. From germline, CDR1 is DFQATT and CDR2 SNEGSKA (reference sequence). The CDR3 runs 17 residues.

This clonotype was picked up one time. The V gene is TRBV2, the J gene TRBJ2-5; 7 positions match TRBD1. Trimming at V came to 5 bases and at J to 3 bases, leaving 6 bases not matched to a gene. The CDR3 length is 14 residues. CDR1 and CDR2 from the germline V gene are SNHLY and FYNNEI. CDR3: CASSPDRTEETQYF. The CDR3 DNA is TGTGCCAGCAGTCCGGACAGGACGGAAGAGACCCAGTACTTC.

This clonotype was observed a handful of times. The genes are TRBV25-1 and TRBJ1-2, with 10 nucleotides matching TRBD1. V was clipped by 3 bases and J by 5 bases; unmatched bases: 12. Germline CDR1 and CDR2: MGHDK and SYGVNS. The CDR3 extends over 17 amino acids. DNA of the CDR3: TGTGCCAGCAGTGATTATTCGGACAGGGGGGCTTGGTATGGCTACACCTTC. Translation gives CASSDYSDRGAWYGYTF.

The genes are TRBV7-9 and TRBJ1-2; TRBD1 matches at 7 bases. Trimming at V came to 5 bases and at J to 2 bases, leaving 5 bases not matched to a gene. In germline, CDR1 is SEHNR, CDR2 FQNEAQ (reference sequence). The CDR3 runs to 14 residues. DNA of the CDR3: TGTGCCAGCAGCCTACAGGGGCTCAACTATGGCTACACCTTC. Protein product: CASSLQGLNYGYTF.

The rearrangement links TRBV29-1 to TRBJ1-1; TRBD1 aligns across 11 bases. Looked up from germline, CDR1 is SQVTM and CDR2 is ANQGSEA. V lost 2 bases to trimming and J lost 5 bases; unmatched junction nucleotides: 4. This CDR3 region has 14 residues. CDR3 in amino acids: CSVEPGQGGTEAFF. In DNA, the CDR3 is TGCAGCGTTGAACCGGGACAGGGGGGGACTGAAGCTTTCTTT. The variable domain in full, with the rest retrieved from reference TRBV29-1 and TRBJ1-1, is SAVISQKPSRDICQRGTSLTIQCQVDSQVTMMFWYRQQPGQSLTLIATANQGSEATYESGFVIDKFPISRPNLTFSTLTVSNMSPEDSSIYLCSVEPGQGGTEAFFGQGTRLTVV.

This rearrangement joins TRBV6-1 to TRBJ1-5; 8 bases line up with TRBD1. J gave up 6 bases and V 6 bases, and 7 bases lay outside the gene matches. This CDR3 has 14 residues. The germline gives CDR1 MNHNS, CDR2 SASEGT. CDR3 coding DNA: TGTGCCAGCAGCTGGACAGGGTTGAGTCAGCCCCAGCATTTT. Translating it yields CASSWTGLSQPQHF.

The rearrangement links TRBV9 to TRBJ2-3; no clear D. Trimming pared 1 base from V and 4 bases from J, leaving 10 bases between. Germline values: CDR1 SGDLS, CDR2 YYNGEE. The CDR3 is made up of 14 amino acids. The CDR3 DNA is TGTGCCAGCAGCGTAAGAAGCTCTTCAGATACGCAGTATTTT. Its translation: CASSVRSSSDTQYF.

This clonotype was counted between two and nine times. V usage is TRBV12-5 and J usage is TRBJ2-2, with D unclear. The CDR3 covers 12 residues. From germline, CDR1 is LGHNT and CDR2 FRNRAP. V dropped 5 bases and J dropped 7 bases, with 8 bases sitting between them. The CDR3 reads CASGPPRGELFF. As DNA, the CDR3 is TGTGCTAGTGGTCCTCCTCGCGGGGAGCTGTTTTTT.

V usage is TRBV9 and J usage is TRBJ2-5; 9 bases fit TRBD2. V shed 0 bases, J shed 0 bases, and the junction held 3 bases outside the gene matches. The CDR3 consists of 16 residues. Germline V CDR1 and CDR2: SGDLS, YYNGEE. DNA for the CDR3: TGTGCCAGCAGCGTAGGAGCTAGCGGGGACCAAGAGACCCAGTACTTC. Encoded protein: CASSVGASGDQETQYF.

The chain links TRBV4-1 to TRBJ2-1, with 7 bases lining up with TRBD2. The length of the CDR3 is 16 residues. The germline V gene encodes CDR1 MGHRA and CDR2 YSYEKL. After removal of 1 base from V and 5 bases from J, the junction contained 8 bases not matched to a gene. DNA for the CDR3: TGCGCCAGCAGCCAAGCGGTCGAGCGGGGACACAATGAGCAGTTCTTC. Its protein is CASSQAVERGHNEQFF.

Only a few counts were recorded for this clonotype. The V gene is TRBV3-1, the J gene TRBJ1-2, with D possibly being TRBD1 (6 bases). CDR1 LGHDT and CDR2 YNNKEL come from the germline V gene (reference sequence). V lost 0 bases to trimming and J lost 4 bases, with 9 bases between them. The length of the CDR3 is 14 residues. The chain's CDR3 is CASSQEQGTYGYTF. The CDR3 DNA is TGTGCCAGCAGCCAAGAGCAGGGGACCTATGGCTACACCTTC. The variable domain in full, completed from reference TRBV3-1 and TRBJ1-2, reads DTAVSQTPKYLVTQMGNDKSIKCEQNLGHDTMYWYKQDSKKFLKIMFSYNNKELIINETVPNRFSPKSPDKAHLNLHINSLELGDSAVYFCASSQEQGTYGYTFGSGTRLTVV.

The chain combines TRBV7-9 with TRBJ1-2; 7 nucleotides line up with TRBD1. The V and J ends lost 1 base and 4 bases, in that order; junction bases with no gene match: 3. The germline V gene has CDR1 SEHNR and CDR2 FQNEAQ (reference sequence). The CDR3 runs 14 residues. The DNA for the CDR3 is TGTGCCAGCAGCTTAGGGGGACAGACCTATGGCTACACCTTC. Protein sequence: CASSLGGQTYGYTF. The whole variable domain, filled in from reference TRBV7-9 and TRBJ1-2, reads DTGVSQNPRHKITKRGQNVTFRCDPISEHNRLYWYRQTLGQGPEFLTYFQNEAQLEKSRLLSDRFSAERPKGSFSTLEIQRTEQGDSAMYLCASSLGGQTYGYTFGSGTRLTVV.

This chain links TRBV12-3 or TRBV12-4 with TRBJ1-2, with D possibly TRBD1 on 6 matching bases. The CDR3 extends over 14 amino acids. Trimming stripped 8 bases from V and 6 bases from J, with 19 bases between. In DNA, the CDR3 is TGTGCCAGCGCCAGAGAGATTACAGGGCATGGCTACACCTTC. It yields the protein CASAREITGHGYTF.

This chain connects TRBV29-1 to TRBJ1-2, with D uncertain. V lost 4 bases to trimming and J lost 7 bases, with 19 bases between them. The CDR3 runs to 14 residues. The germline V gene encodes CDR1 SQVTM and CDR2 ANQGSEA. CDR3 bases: TGCAGCGTTGGGGCCAGGAGAGCTCGGGGTGGCTACACCTTC. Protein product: CSVGARRARGGYTF.

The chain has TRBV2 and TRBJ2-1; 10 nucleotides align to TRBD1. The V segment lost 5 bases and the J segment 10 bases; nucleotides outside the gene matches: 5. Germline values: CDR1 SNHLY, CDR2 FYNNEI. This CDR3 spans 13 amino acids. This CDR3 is CASSYGTGDEQFF. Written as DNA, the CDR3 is TGTGCCAGCAGTTACGGGACAGGGGACGAGCAGTTCTTC.

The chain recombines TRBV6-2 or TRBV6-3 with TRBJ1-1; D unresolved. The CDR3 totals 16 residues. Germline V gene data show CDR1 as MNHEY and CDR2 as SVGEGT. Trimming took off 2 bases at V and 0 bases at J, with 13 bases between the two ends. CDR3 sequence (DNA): TGTGCCAGCAGTTACAGGGCAGGAACTTTGAACACTGAAGCTTTCTTT. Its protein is CASSYRAGTLNTEAFF.

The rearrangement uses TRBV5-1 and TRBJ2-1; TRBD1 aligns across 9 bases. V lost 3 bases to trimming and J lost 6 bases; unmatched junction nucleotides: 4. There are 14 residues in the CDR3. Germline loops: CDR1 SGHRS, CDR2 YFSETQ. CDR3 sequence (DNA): TGCGCCAGCAGCTGGGGGACAGGGATCAATGAGCAGTTCTTC. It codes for CASSWGTGINEQFF. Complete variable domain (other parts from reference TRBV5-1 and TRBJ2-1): KAGVTQTPRYLIKTRGQQVTLSCSPISGHRSVSWYQQTPGQGLQFLFEYFSETQRNKGNFPGRFSGRQFSNSRSEMNVSTLELGDSALYLCASSWGTGINEQFFGPGTRLTVL.

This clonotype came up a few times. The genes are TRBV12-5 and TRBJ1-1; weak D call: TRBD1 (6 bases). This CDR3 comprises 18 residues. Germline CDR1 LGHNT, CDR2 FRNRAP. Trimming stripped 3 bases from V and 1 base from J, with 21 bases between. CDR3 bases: TGTGCTAGTGGTTTTTTCGTCCAGGGGCTCCCTTCGAACACTGAAGCTTTCTTT. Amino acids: CASGFFVQGLPSNTEAFF.

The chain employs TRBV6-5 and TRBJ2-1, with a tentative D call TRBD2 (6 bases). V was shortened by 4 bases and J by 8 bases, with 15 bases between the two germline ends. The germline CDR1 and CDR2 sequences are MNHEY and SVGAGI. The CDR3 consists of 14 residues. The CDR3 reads CASSLLEGRDEQFF. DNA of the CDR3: TGTGCCAGCAGTTTGTTGGAGGGTCGTGATGAGCAGTTCTTC.

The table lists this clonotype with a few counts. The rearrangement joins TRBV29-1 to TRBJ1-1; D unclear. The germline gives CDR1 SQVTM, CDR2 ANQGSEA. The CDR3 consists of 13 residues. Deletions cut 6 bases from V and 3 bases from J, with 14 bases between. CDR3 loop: CSVVDYIDTEAFF. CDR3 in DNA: TGCAGCGTAGTGGACTACATTGACACTGAAGCTTTCTTT.

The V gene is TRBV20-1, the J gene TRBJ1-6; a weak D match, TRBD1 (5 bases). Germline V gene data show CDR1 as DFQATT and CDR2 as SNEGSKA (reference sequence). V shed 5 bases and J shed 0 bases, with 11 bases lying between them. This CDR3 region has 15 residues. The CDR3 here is CSAWTSISYNSPLHF. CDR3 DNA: TGCAGTGCTTGGACATCCATCTCCTATAATTCACCCCTCCACTTT.

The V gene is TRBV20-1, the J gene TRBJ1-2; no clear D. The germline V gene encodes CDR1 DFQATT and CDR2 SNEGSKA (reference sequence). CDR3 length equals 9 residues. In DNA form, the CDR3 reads TGCACTCTCCGGGGTGGCTACACCTTC. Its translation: CTLRGGYTF.

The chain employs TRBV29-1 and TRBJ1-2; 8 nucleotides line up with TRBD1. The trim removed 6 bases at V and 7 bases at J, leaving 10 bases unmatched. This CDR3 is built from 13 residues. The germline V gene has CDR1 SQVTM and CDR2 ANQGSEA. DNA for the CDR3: TGCAGCGTACCGACAGGGGTCTATACTGGCTACACCTTC. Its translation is CSVPTGVYTGYTF.